The rows below give T cell receptor beta chains drawn from one sample of a study of T cells after yellow fever vaccination. TCRdb processed the 5' RACE reads anew with MiXCR; each CDR3 protein has one entry. Among just under 600,000 distinct CDR3 sequences listed, around an eighth were seen once. Source: PBMCs, taken on the day of the yellow fever booster vaccination. Every receptor here comes from a man aged 25 to 40 who received the YFV17D yellow fever vaccine. The CDR3 runs from the conserved cysteine through the conserved F or W. A D gene is named only where the DNA matches it firmly. Size values are once, few and many counts, or a class for expanded clones, and some rows have none.

D gene,J gene,V gene,clone size,CDR3 DNA,CDR3 protein
.,TRBJ1-1,TRBV7-2,.,TGTGCCAGCAGGATGATGAACACTGAAGCTTTCTTT,CASRMMNTEAFF
.,TRBJ2-2,TRBV6-1,few,TGTGCCAGCAGGATACGAGCGGAGCTGTTTTTT,CASRIRAELFF
.,TRBJ2-7,TRBV9,few,TGTGCCAGCAGCGCGGATGATAACGAGCAGTACTTC,CASSADDNEQYF
TRBD1,TRBJ2-3,TRBV20-1,.,TGCAGTGCTAGGGACAGGCTCACAGATACGCAGTATTTT,CSARDRLTDTQYF
.,TRBJ2-7,TRBV27,few,TGTGCCAGCAGTTCGAAGGGGTTCAGCTCCTACGAGCAGTACTTC,CASSSKGFSSYEQYF
TRBD2,TRBJ2-5,TRBV6-5,few,TGTGCCAGCAGTTACTCCATGGGGGGAGGGGTCTTCGGGGAGACCCAGTACTTC,CASSYSMGGGVFGETQYF
TRBD1,TRBJ2-7,TRBV4-3,.,TGCGCCAGCAGCCAAGAGACAGGGACAGTCTACGAGCAGTACTTC,CASSQETGTVYEQYF
.,TRBJ2-1,TRBV5-1,few,TGCGCCAGCAGCTCCTCGCGCGGTAGCGAGCATGAGCAGTTCTTC,CASSSSRGSEHEQFF
TRBD2,TRBJ2-1,TRBV20-1,.,TGCAGTGCGGAACCGGGACTAGCGGGACATGAGCAGTTCTTC,CSAEPGLAGHEQFF
.,TRBJ2-7,TRBV6-2/TRBV6-3,.,TGTGCCAGCAGTTCTATACTTTGGAGGAGCGGGCGGTCCTACGAGCAGTACTTC,CASSSILWRSGRSYEQYF
.,TRBJ2-3,TRBV5-1,few,TGCGCCAGCAGCTCAGGCACCGGAAGTCAGACAGATACGCAGTATTTT,CASSSGTGSQTDTQYF
.,TRBJ2-7,TRBV12-3/TRBV12-4,few,TGTGCCAGCACCCCCCCGGGCGGAACTTACGAGCAGTACTTC,CASTPPGGTYEQYF
.,TRBJ1-1,TRBV4-3,.,TGCGCCAGCAGCCAAGATAGGACCCCTGAAGCTTTCTTT,CASSQDRTPEAFF
.,TRBJ2-1,TRBV6-2/TRBV6-3,.,TGTGCCAGCAGTTACAGGATAAGCTATGAGCAGTTCTTC,CASSYRISYEQFF
.,TRBJ2-5,TRBV29-1,.,TGCAGCGTTGAAGATCCCCCCTGGGGCAGGGGAGAGACCCAGTACTTC,CSVEDPPWGRGETQYF
TRBD2,TRBJ2-1,TRBV20-1,few,TGCAGTGCAAGCTCAGGCGGGAGGGGTGAGCAGTTCTTC,CSASSGGRGEQFF
TRBD1,TRBJ2-5,TRBV15,.,TGTGCCACCAGCAGAAACGGACAGGTAGAGACCCAGTACTTC,CATSRNGQVETQYF
TRBD2,TRBJ2-3,TRBV4-2,few,TGTGCCAGCAGCCAAGATAGGACTAGCGTAGATACGCAGTATTTT,CASSQDRTSVDTQYF
.,TRBJ2-3,TRBV5-1,few,TGCGCCAGCAGCACGACTATCACAGATACGCAGTATTTT,CASSTTITDTQYF
.,TRBJ2-1,TRBV30,.,TGTGCCTGGAGTATTAGGACGGCGGATGAGCAGTTCTTC,CAWSIRTADEQFF
.,TRBJ2-3,TRBV20-1,few,TGCAGTGCTAGAGGAGGTAGCACAAGCACAGATACGCAGTATTTT,CSARGGSTSTDTQYF
TRBD2,TRBJ2-5,TRBV28,few,TGTGCCAGCGGTAGACTAGCGGGTAAAGAGACCCAGTACTTC,CASGRLAGKETQYF
.,TRBJ2-7,TRBV5-1,many,TGCGCCAGTCATGACGGACTGCGGGGCGAGCAGTACTTC,CASHDGLRGEQYF
.,TRBJ2-1,TRBV5-5,.,TGTGCCAGCAGTTCCGATGCCCGGAGCGATGAGCAGTTCTTC,CASSSDARSDEQFF
TRBD2,TRBJ2-2,TRBV19,.,TGTGCCAGTAGAGGTAGCGGGAGTTGGGACCACACCGGGGAGCTGTTTTTT,CASRGSGSWDHTGELFF